These 24 T cell receptor beta chains were sequenced from one sample in a study of beta chain features in type 1 diabetes. Since all of the isolated RNA was reverse transcribed, expressed TCRB transcripts were what got sequenced. Sequenced by immunoSEQ multiplex PCR; TCRdb stores in-frame clones only, minus some. The table has under 300,000 clones, around 7.3% seen once; the top ten hold more than 1%. Sequences were obtained from central memory CD4+ T cells from blood. The receptors stem from a woman in her late teens or twenties in good health.

The rearrangement links TRBV15 to TRBJ2-5; TRBD1 or TRBD2 may be the D gene (5 bases each). This CDR3 comprises 16 residues. The ends were cut back, 1 base at V and 0 bases at J, with 12 bases in the middle. The germline CDR1 and CDR2 sequences are LNHNV and YYDKDF (reference sequence). The DNA for the CDR3 is TGTGCCACCAGCAGAGTTGGGACCACGTACCAAGAGACCCAGTACTTC. This gives the protein CATSRVGTTYQETQYF.

This chain links TRBV11-1 with TRBJ2-1, with TRBD2 matching over 11 bases. CDR3 length: 18 residues. Germline V CDR1 and CDR2: SGHAT, FQDESV (reference sequence). Losses at the gene ends were 4 bases for V and 3 bases for J; bases not matched to a gene: 11. The CDR3 here is CASSSSLIAGGHYNEQFF. The CDR3 coding sequence is TGTGCCAGCAGCTCCTCGCTTATAGCGGGGGGGCACTACAATGAGCAGTTCTTC.

The V call is TRBV7-2, the J call TRBJ2-2; D is unresolved. Germline lookup yields CDR1 SGHTA and CDR2 FQGNSA. Between the trimmed V and J ends, which lost 1 base and 3 bases, there was a span of 6 bases. The CDR3 is 14 amino acids. CDR3 sequence: CASSLVWDTGELFF. In nucleotides, the CDR3 is TGTGCCAGCAGCTTAGTCTGGGACACCGGGGAGCTGTTTTTT. The full variable domain, with the rest looked up from reference TRBV7-2 and TRBJ2-2, is GAGVSQSPSNKVTEKGKDVELRCDPISGHTALYWYRQSLGQGLEFLIYFQGNSAPDKSGLPSDRFSAERTGGSVSTLTIQRTQQEDSAVYLCASSLVWDTGELFFGEGSRLTVL.

This chain joins TRBV6-5 and TRBJ2-3; no reliable D call. This CDR3 spans 10 amino acids. In germline, CDR1 is MNHEY, CDR2 SVGAGI. V was cut by 8 bases and J by 13 bases, with 13 bases left in between. The CDR3 DNA sequence: TGTGCCAGCGGACGCCCGGTGGAGTATTTT. Protein sequence: CASGRPVEYF.

This clone turned up a few times. V gene TRBV7-2 combines with J gene TRBJ2-5; D unclear. CDR3 length: 13 amino acids. Trimming left V 3 bases short and J 5 bases short, with 10 bases between. Germline V gives CDR1 SGHTA, CDR2 FQGNSA. This chain's CDR3 is CASSLSLPETQYF. CDR3 in DNA: TGTGCCAGCAGCTTGAGTCTCCCGGAGACCCAGTACTTC.

This clone was detected ten times or more. The rearrangement joins TRBV2 to TRBJ1-2; D remains unclear. V was clipped by 2 bases and J by 7 bases, with 8 bases between them. Germline assignment: CDR1 SNHLY and CDR2 FYNNEI. This CDR3 is 12 amino acids long. The CDR3 loop is CASSELAPGYTF. CDR3 in DNA: TGTGCCAGCAGTGAACTCGCGCCTGGCTACACCTTC. Supplemented by reference TRBV2 and TRBJ1-2, the full variable domain reads EPEVTQTPSHQVTQMGQEVILRCVPISNHLYFYWYRQILGQKVEFLVSFYNNEISEKSEIFDDQFSVERPDGSNFTLKIRSTKLEDSAMYFCASSELAPGYTFGSGTRLTVV.

This clone was observed a handful of times. The genes are TRBV7-9 and TRBJ2-3; 7 nucleotides agree with TRBD2. The CDR3 has 15 residues. Germline CDR1 reads SEHNR; CDR2 reads FQNEAQ (reference sequence). Trimming cost V 4 bases and J 0 bases; bases outside gene matches: 4. The CDR3 DNA reads as TGTGCCAGCAGCTCAAAGCGGGGTAGCACAGATACGCAGTATTTT. It translates to CASSSKRGSTDTQYF.

This clone has just a few counts. The V gene is TRBV7-2, the J gene TRBJ1-1; weak D call: TRBD1 (6 bases). The CDR3 runs 14 residues. V was cut by 5 bases and J by 4 bases, with 14 bases left in between. The germline V gene has CDR1 SGHTA and CDR2 FQGNSA. CDR3 protein: CASSPAGGATEAFF. The DNA for the CDR3 is TGTGCCAGCAGCCCAGCCGGGGGGGCCACTGAAGCTTTCTTT.

This clone was recorded at least ten times. The CDR3 region is CASSPRTGISGNTIYF. CDR3 bases: TGTGCCAGCTCACCGCGGACAGGCATCTCTGGAAACACCATATATTTT. This chain uses TRBV18 with TRBJ1-3, with 7 bases aligning to TRBD1. Unmatched junction bases numbered 5, after V lost 3 bases and J lost 0 bases. The germline CDR1 and CDR2 sequences are KGHSH and LQKENI. This CDR3 region has 16 residues.

This clone showed up many times. The V gene is TRBV29-1, the J gene TRBJ2-1, with 8 bases aligning to TRBD1. Germline CDR1 is SQVTM and CDR2 is ANQGSEA. J gave up 8 bases and V 7 bases, and 7 bases lay outside the gene matches. This CDR3 contains 12 residues. The DNA for the CDR3 is TGCAGCGGGGTGACAGGGGTCGATGAGCAGTTCTTC. Residues: CSGVTGVDEQFF.

The sample holds many counts of this clone. This chain links TRBV27 with TRBJ2-1; 9 positions match TRBD1. This CDR3 has 16 residues. Germline CDR1 is MNHEY and CDR2 is SMNVEV (reference sequence). V lost 6 bases and J lost 9; bases outside the gene matches: 15. The CDR3 region is CASSLGQGRGAVEQFF. CDR3 nucleotides: TGTGCCAGCAGCCTTGGACAGGGGAGAGGCGCGGTTGAGCAGTTCTTC.

This clone came up a few times. The chain combines TRBV27 with TRBJ2-1, with 13 bases aligning to TRBD2. The CDR3 is made up of 15 amino acids. Germline V lookup: CDR1 MNHEY, CDR2 SMNVEV (reference sequence). The J segment lost 8 bases and the V segment lost 8 bases, leaving 9 bases of the junction unmatched. The CDR3 loop is CASRELLAGGHEQFF. CDR3 DNA sequence: TGTGCCAGCCGAGAACTACTAGCGGGAGGGCATGAGCAGTTCTTC.

Turning to this clone: Additional DNA sequences in this sample encode the identical CDR3. The chain uses TRBV30 and TRBJ2-7; D gene uncertain. The CDR3 has 11 amino acids. V dropped 3 bases and J dropped 3 bases, with 6 bases sitting between them. The V gene's germline CDR1 is GTSNPN and CDR2 SVGIG (reference sequence). CDR3 DNA sequence: TGTGCCTGGAGCGTACGCTACGAGCAGTACTTC. Protein sequence: CAWSVRYEQYF.

Of note for this clone: One junction end disagrees with the germline gene, perhaps due to a read error. The identical CDR3 is also encoded by other nucleotide sequences in the sample. The rearrangement links TRBV5-1 to TRBJ2-6; D not resolved. The CDR3 totals 14 residues. Germline CDR1 is SGHRS and CDR2 is YFSETQ. The CDR3 sequence: CASREISGANVLTF. CDR3 in DNA: TGCGCCAGCAGGGAGATTTCTGGAGCCAACGTCCTGACCTTC.

The sample holds one count of this clone. This chain joins TRBV5-4 and TRBJ1-1; 9 positions agree with TRBD1. Trimming removed 4 bases from V and 3 bases from J; junction bases left unmatched: 10. Per germline, CDR1 SGHNT and CDR2 YYREEE (reference sequence). CDR3 length: 16 residues. As DNA, the CDR3 is TGTGCCAGCAGCCGCGATCGGGACAGGGTGGACACTGAAGCTTTCTTT. Residues: CASSRDRDRVDTEAFF.

The sample holds a few counts of this clone. The V gene is TRBV19, the J gene TRBJ1-6; no reliable D call. The germline V gene encodes CDR1 LNHDA and CDR2 SQIVND (reference sequence). Trimming shortened V by 4 bases and J by 7 bases, and 23 bases separated the two germline ends. The CDR3 extends over 18 amino acids. The CDR3 reads CASSTWDLYSRGNSPLHF. The CDR3, as DNA: TGTGCCAGTAGTACCTGGGATCTCTACAGCCGAGGGAATTCACCCCTCCACTTT.

The chain uses TRBV9 and TRBJ1-2, with D maybe TRBD1 (5 bases). V lost 0 bases and J lost 8, with 14 bases in between. The CDR3 is made up of 14 amino acids. CDR1 and CDR2 (germline): SGDLS, YYNGEE. CDR3 sequence: CASSVAIRGVGYTF. In nucleotides, the CDR3 is TGTGCCAGCAGCGTAGCGATCCGGGGCGTCGGCTACACCTTC.

The CDR3 DNA is TGTGCCAGCAGCTTCGACAGAGGAACGCAGTATTTT. It encodes CASSFDRGTQYF. This sequence joins TRBV7-2 and TRBJ2-3; D is possibly TRBD1 (5 bases). Germline CDR1 reads SGHTA; CDR2 reads FQGNSA. The CDR3 consists of 12 residues. V gave up 3 bases and J gave up 9 bases, with 10 bases separating them. The full variable domain, completed using reference TRBV7-2 and TRBJ2-3, is GAGVSQSPSNKVTEKGKDVELRCDPISGHTALYWYRQSLGQGLEFLIYFQGNSAPDKSGLPSDRFSAERTGGSVSTLTIQRTQQEDSAVYLCASSFDRGTQYFGPGTRLTVL.

V gene TRBV7-2 combines with J gene TRBJ2-1, with unresolved D. V was shortened by 3 bases and J by 12 bases, with 18 bases between the two germline ends. This CDR3 region has 14 residues. Germline V gives CDR1 SGHTA, CDR2 FQGNSA. The CDR3 protein is CASSFETSSPGQFF. The CDR3 bases are TGTGCCAGCAGCTTCGAAACGTCCTCCCCGGGGCAGTTCTTC.

The V and J genes are TRBV7-2 and TRBJ2-1, with D perhaps TRBD1 (5 bases). V was clipped by 3 bases and J by 4 bases, with 10 bases between them. Per the germline V gene, CDR1 is SGHTA and CDR2 is FQGNSA. There are 14 residues in the CDR3. CDR3 residues: CASSFSQGYNEQFF. The CDR3, as DNA: TGTGCCAGCAGCTTCTCCCAGGGATACAATGAGCAGTTCTTC.

This clone appeared many times. The genes are TRBV5-8 and TRBJ1-5; 10 nucleotides match TRBD1. J lost 5 bases, V lost 0 bases, and 8 bases had no gene match. Germline CDR1 is SGHTS and CDR2 is YDEGEE. CDR3 length: 17 amino acids. The CDR3 sequence: CASSLGTGGRTYQPQHF. The CDR3 region has the DNA TGTGCCAGCAGCTTGGGGACAGGGGGAAGGACGTATCAGCCCCAGCATTTT.

This clone was detected a few times. V gene TRBV6-6 combines with J gene TRBJ1-1; D gene ambiguous. The V end lost 6 bases, the J end lost 3 bases, and 5 bases lay between the germline ends. CDR3 size: 11 residues. Germline V gives CDR1 MNHNY, CDR2 SVGAGI (reference sequence). In DNA form, the CDR3 reads TGTGCCAGCAGACGAGACACTGAAGCTTTCTTT. It codes for CASRRDTEAFF.

This clone was recorded once. V usage is TRBV7-9 and J usage is TRBJ2-5; 10 bases line up with TRBD1. The DNA end lines up better with TRBJ2-7; the J call may be wrong. CDR1 is SEHNR, CDR2 FQNEAQ, per germline (reference sequence). The CDR3 totals 14 residues. The chain's CDR3 is CASSPTGGAHEQYF. The DNA of the CDR3 is TGTGCCAGCAGCCCGACAGGGGGCGCACACGAGCAGTACTTC.

V is TRBV2 and J is TRBJ2-3; perhaps TRBD1 as D (5 bases). Germline-derived CDR1 and CDR2 are SNHLY and FYNNEI. The V end lost 8 bases, the J end lost 3 bases, and 15 bases lay between the germline ends. The CDR3 extends over 14 amino acids. As DNA, the CDR3 is TGTGCCAGCGTCGACCGGACACATACAGATACGCAGTATTTT. Translation gives CASVDRTHTDTQYF.